This TCR beta chain came from a study of shared clonotypes between healthy human individuals. Whole-study context: The plates for each donor numbered three CD4 naive, three CD4 memory, two CD8 naive and one CD8 memory.

Here immunoSEQ multiplex PCR was the method, and the copy in TCRdb shows in-frame clones only, minus some. The data hold around 700,000 clones, with around four fifths observed a single time. The germline V gene has CDR1 SNHLY and CDR2 FYNNEI. Trimming removed 7 bases from V and 1 base from J; junction bases left unmatched: 12. CDR3 length: 17 amino acids. This TCR was recovered from a woman younger than 45 in good health. The chain has TRBV2 and TRBJ2-7; TRBD2 agrees at 11 bases. Sequencing was carried out using memory CD4+ T cells sorted from blood. Subset: CD45RA-negative fraction. The CDR3 DNA sequence: TGTGCCAGCACCTCCCAACTAGCGGGAGTCTCGTCCTACGAGCAGTACTTC. Protein sequence: CASTSQLAGVSSYEQYF.